Listed below are T cell receptor beta chains from one sample, sequenced in a study of early stage breast cancer tumors. The method was immunoSEQ multiplex PCR; TCRdb's version includes in-frame clones alone and lacks a portion of them. The sample lists 9,500 to 11,000 clones; about four fifths were seen once. Sequencing input: breast tumor tissue. These receptors all come from a person aged 70 to 80 with breast cancer. Each CDR3 is given with its conserved first and last residue. The D gene is left open where the match is weak. The size field is filled for only some rows; it gives once, few, many or a size class.

J: TRBJ1-2; V: TRBV29-1; D: TRBD1; size: NA; CDR3: CSSRTGKEYYGYTF; DNA: TGCAGCTCCCGGACAGGGAAGGAGTACTATGGCTACACCTTC
J: TRBJ2-6; V: TRBV5-1; D: NA; size: few; CDR3: CASSFGEPGANVLTF; DNA: TGCGCCAGCAGCTTCGGGGAGCCTGGGGCCAACGTCCTGACTTTC
J: TRBJ2-5; V: TRBV5-4; D: TRBD2; size: NA; CDR3: CASSFLAGVEAQYF; DNA: TGTGCCAGCAGCTTTTTAGCGGGAGTGGAGGCCCAGTACTTC
J: TRBJ2-3; V: TRBV5-1; D: TRBD2; size: NA; CDR3: CASSLGTSGSYRDTQYF; DNA: TGCGCCAGCAGCTTGGGGACTAGCGGGAGCTATAGAGATACGCAGTATTTT
J: TRBJ2-3; V: TRBV19; D: TRBD1; size: once; CDR3: CASRAGTGGGTDTQYF; DNA: TGTGCCAGTAGGGCCGGGACAGGGGGCGGCACAGATACGCAGTATTTT
J: TRBJ2-3; V: TRBV7-2; D: NA; size: NA; CDR3: CASSKGPSRAGARPDTQYF; DNA: TGTGCCAGCAGCAAAGGACCCTCTAGGGCGGGGGCTAGACCAGATACGCAGTATTTT
J: TRBJ2-2; V: TRBV2; D: NA; size: NA; CDR3: CASSGSGDNTGELFF; DNA: TGTGCCAGCAGTGGCTCGGGGGATAACACCGGGGAGCTGTTTTTT
J: TRBJ2-1; V: TRBV9; D: NA; size: NA; CDR3: CASSALGRGFNEQFF; DNA: TGTGCCAGCAGCGCCCTGGGGCGGGGTTTCAATGAGCAGTTCTTC
J: TRBJ2-4; V: TRBV30; D: NA; size: NA; CDR3: CAWSAGNLAKNIQYF; DNA: TGTGCCTGGAGTGCAGGGAACCTAGCCAAAAACATTCAGTACTTC
J: TRBJ1-2; V: TRBV19; D: NA; size: NA; CDR3: CASKQVDYGYTF; DNA: TGTGCCAGTAAGCAGGTAGACTATGGCTACACCTTC
J: TRBJ2-7; V: TRBV6-1; D: TRBD2; size: few; CDR3: CASELAGDLGQYF; DNA: TGTGCCAGCGAGCTAGCGGGGGACCTTGGGCAGTACTTC
J: TRBJ2-1; V: TRBV19; D: NA; size: NA; CDR3: CASSITDRRDYNEQFF; DNA: TGTGCCAGTAGTATAACGGACAGGCGGGACTACAATGAGCAGTTCTTC
J: TRBJ1-2; V: TRBV27; D: TRBD1; size: NA; CDR3: CASSLSIGTGDGYTF; DNA: TGTGCCAGCAGTTTATCGATCGGGACAGGTGATGGCTACACCTTC
J: TRBJ2-7; V: TRBV5-1; D: TRBD2; size: NA; CDR3: CASSPGTSGIYEQYF; DNA: TGCGCCAGCAGCCCCGGGACTAGCGGGATCTACGAGCAGTACTTC
J: TRBJ2-2; V: TRBV9; D: TRBD2; size: NA; CDR3: CASSGGPHGTSETGELFF; DNA: TGTGCCAGCAGCGGAGGCCCGCACGGGACTAGCGAGACCGGGGAGCTGTTTTTT
J: TRBJ1-3; V: TRBV7-8; D: NA; size: NA; CDR3: CASSGEGVSRPISGNTIYF; DNA: TGTGCCAGCAGCGGAGAGGGGGTCAGCCGCCCCATCTCTGGAAACACCATATATTTT
J: TRBJ1-2; V: TRBV6-1; D: TRBD1; size: NA; CDR3: CASSEVGQGHTF; DNA: TGTGCCAGCAGTGAAGTAGGACAGGGCCACACCTTC
J: TRBJ1-2; V: TRBV7-9; D: NA; size: NA; CDR3: CASSDRAGIYGYTF; DNA: TGTGCCAGCAGTGATAGGGCGGGAATCTATGGCTACACCTTC
J: TRBJ1-6; V: TRBV12-5; D: NA; size: NA; CDR3: CASGTTPPSDYNSPLHF; DNA: TGTGCTAGTGGTACAACACCACCCTCCGATTATAATTCACCCCTCCACTTT
J: TRBJ2-5; V: TRBV2; D: TRBD2; size: NA; CDR3: CASSEGTRIETQYF; DNA: TGTGCCAGCAGCGAAGGGACTAGGATTGAGACCCAGTACTTC
J: TRBJ2-3; V: TRBV4-2; D: TRBD1; size: NA; CDR3: CASSQGQGPSSTDTQYF; DNA: TGTGCCAGCAGCCAGGGACAGGGCCCCTCTAGCACAGATACGCAGTATTTT
J: TRBJ2-7; V: TRBV13; D: NA; size: NA; CDR3: CASSLADSSYEQYF; DNA: TGTGCCAGCAGCTTAGCTGACAGCTCCTACGAGCAGTACTTC
J: TRBJ1-4; V: TRBV14; D: NA; size: NA; CDR3: CASSPRQAKEKLFF; DNA: TGTGCCAGCAGCCCCCGACAGGCTAAAGAAAAACTGTTTTTT
J: TRBJ1-4; V: TRBV19; D: TRBD1; size: NA; CDR3: CASSGVGQQATNEKLFF; DNA: TGTGCCAGTAGTGGAGTGGGACAGCAGGCAACTAATGAAAAACTGTTTTTT
J: TRBJ2-5; V: TRBV5-1; D: NA; size: NA; CDR3: CASSVDSYQETQYF; DNA: TGCGCCAGCAGCGTAGACAGCTACCAAGAGACCCAGTACTTC
J: TRBJ2-2; V: TRBV5-1; D: NA; size: NA; CDR3: CASSLDRVTGELFF; DNA: TGCGCCAGCAGCTTGGACAGGGTGACCGGGGAGCTGTTTTTT
J: TRBJ2-2; V: TRBV10-2; D: NA; size: few; CDR3: CASSDYAGTGELFF; DNA: TGCGCCAGCAGTGATTATGCGGGCACCGGGGAGCTGTTTTTT
J: TRBJ1-2; V: TRBV29-1; D: NA; size: NA; CDR3: CSVEQGSGYTF; DNA: TGCAGCGTTGAACAGGGAAGCGGCTACACCTTC
J: TRBJ1-2; V: TRBV29-1; D: TRBD1; size: NA; CDR3: CSPQGSAGYTF; DNA: TGCAGTCCACAGGGGTCCGCTGGCTACACCTTC
J: TRBJ1-3; V: TRBV11-2; D: NA; size: once; CDR3: CASSLLRSSGNTIYF; DNA: TGTGCCAGCAGCTTGTTGAGGAGCTCTGGAAACACCATATATTTT
J: TRBJ1-2; V: TRBV15; D: NA; size: NA; CDR3: CATSNGAANYGYTF; DNA: TGTGCCACCAGCAATGGGGCCGCTAACTATGGCTACACCTTC
J: TRBJ1-5; V: TRBV5-1; D: TRBD1; size: NA; CDR3: CASSLKTGERDNQPQHF; DNA: TGCGCCAGCAGCTTGAAGACAGGGGAGAGGGACAATCAGCCCCAGCATTTT
J: TRBJ2-1; V: TRBV30; D: TRBD1; size: large; CDR3: CARRRTGTVYNEQFF; DNA: TGTGCCCGAAGGAGAACCGGGACAGTCTACAATGAGCAGTTCTTC
J: TRBJ1-1; V: TRBV11-2; D: TRBD1; size: few; CDR3: CASSLKDRVAEAFF; DNA: TGTGCCAGCAGCTTAAAGGACAGGGTGGCTGAAGCTTTCTTT
J: TRBJ2-1; V: TRBV5-1; D: TRBD2; size: NA; CDR3: CASSLTTSGSYNEQFF; DNA: TGCGCCAGCAGCTTGACCACTAGCGGCTCCTACAATGAGCAGTTCTTC
J: TRBJ1-1; V: TRBV12-1; D: NA; size: NA; CDR3: CASSRSFSGVEAFF; DNA: TGTGCCAGCAGCCGCTCCTTCTCAGGGGTGGAAGCTTTCTTT
J: TRBJ1-5; V: TRBV6-1; D: NA; size: NA; CDR3: CASSEVGRRNQPQHF; DNA: TGTGCCAGCAGTGAAGTGGGAAGGAGGAATCAGCCCCAGCATTTT
J: TRBJ2-2; V: TRBV7-2; D: NA; size: few; CDR3: CASNDFPGGNTGELFF; DNA: TGTGCCAGCAACGATTTCCCGGGGGGCAACACCGGGGAGCTGTTTTTT
J: TRBJ2-7; V: TRBV5-8; D: TRBD2; size: NA; CDR3: CASSLVRGSWEEEQYF; DNA: TGTGCCAGCAGCTTGGTGCGGGGGTCCTGGGAGGAAGAGCAGTACTTC
J: TRBJ2-7; V: TRBV5-4; D: TRBD2; size: NA; CDR3: CASSYRGGDEQYF; DNA: TGTGCCAGCAGCTACCGGGGAGGGGACGAGCAGTACTTC
J: TRBJ1-4; V: TRBV6-1; D: NA; size: NA; CDR3: CATFSGEKLFF; DNA: TGTGCCACTTTCAGTGGTGAAAAACTGTTTTTT